These 15 T cell receptor beta chains were sequenced from one sample in a study of control samples from healthy donors and cancer patients (dated by TCRdb to the early 2020s). Library construction relied on the immunoSEQ multiplex PCR assay. TCRdb re-hosts the immuneACCESS table, in-frame sequences only. Its copies lack some clones; in the studies checked, an unresolved V gene accounts for under half of them, and the cause for the rest is not known. Across this sample there are approximately 70,000 clones, with 90% seen only once. The ten most abundant clones make up around 1.3% of the sample. The sequencing sample was made of PBMCs. These receptors came from a woman aged 45 to 65 with colorectal cancer.

This clone was detected once. The rearrangement uses TRBV12-3 or TRBV12-4 and TRBJ2-5; 8 bases map to TRBD1. V was clipped by 5 bases and J by 5 bases; unmatched bases: 4. The CDR3 loop spans 13 amino acids. The CDR3 nucleotides read TGTGCCAGCAGTGACAGGGGCCAGGAGACCCAGTACTTC. This codes for CASSDRGQETQYF.

A single count supports this clone. J is TRBJ2-7 and V is TRBV5-1; 7 bases agree with TRBD1. The CDR3 covers 15 residues. Germline lookup yields CDR1 SGHRS and CDR2 YFSETQ. J was trimmed by 0 bases and V by 7 bases; bases with no gene match: 10. DNA for the CDR3: TGCGCCAGCCGAAAATCCCGGGACAGCTCCTACGAGCAGTACTTC. Amino acids: CASRKSRDSSYEQYF.

V is TRBV29-1 and J is TRBJ1-2; TRBD1 matches 7 bases. Trimming took 8 bases from V and 5 from J; bases not matched to a gene: 11. CDR1 is SQVTM and CDR2 is ANQGSEA in the germline V gene. The CDR3 contains 13 residues. CDR3: CSPNTGVQYGYTF. The CDR3 DNA sequence: TGCAGCCCTAACACAGGGGTCCAATATGGCTACACCTTC.

This chain's CDR3 is CAISEGPQPQHF. The CDR3 nucleotides are TGTGCCATCAGTGAGGGCCCCCAGCCCCAGCATTTT. V and J are TRBV10-3 and TRBJ1-5; D not resolved. V was clipped by 2 bases and J by 7 bases, with 6 bases between them. Germline V gene sequence: CDR1 ENHRY, CDR2 SYGVKD. This CDR3 has 12 amino acids.

The rearrangement uses TRBV2 and TRBJ1-2; D not resolved. CDR1 SNHLY and CDR2 FYNNEI come from the germline V gene. Trimming took 5 bases from V and 5 from J, leaving 15 bases between them. This CDR3 comprises 14 residues. The CDR3 nucleotides read TGTGCCAGCAGTTCCTCCGATAGGGTGTATGGCTACACCTTC. The encoded protein is CASSSSDRVYGYTF.

Concerning this clone: A read error may produce the germline difference seen at one junction end. This chain connects TRBV19 to TRBJ1-1; D unclear. The CDR3 is 13 amino acids. CDR1 LNHDA and CDR2 SQIVND come from the germline V gene (reference sequence). CDR3 protein: CASSIERGTRPVF. CDR3 sequence (DNA): TGTGCCAGTAGTATAGAGAGAGGCACCCGCCCTGTCTTT.

J is TRBJ1-4 and V is TRBV28, with D unclear. V lost 10 bases and J lost 0, with 9 bases in between. Germline values: CDR1 MDHEN, CDR2 SYDVKM. The CDR3 extends over 13 amino acids. CDR3 amino acids: CATSEATNEKLFF. The CDR3 nucleotides read TGTGCCACTAGCGAAGCAACTAATGAAAAACTGTTTTTT.

The chain employs TRBV19 and TRBJ2-7; D is undetermined. This CDR3 contains 13 residues. Germline values: CDR1 LNHDA, CDR2 SQIVND (reference sequence). The V and J ends lost 1 base and 2 bases respectively, with 6 bases between them. CDR3 amino acids: CASSIGATYEQYF. The CDR3, as DNA: TGTGCCAGTAGTATAGGCGCCACCTACGAGCAGTACTTC. Together with reference TRBV19 and TRBJ2-7, the CDR3 gives the full variable domain: DGGITQSPKYLFRKEGQNVTLSCEQNLNHDAMYWYRQDPGQGLRLIYYSQIVNDFQKGDIAEGYSVSREKKESFPLTVTSAQKNPTAFYLCASSIGATYEQYFGPGTRLTVT.

The chain is built from TRBV29-1 and TRBJ2-7; 8 bases are a match to TRBD2. V dropped 5 bases and J dropped 2; count of bases not matched to a gene: 5. Germline V lookup: CDR1 SQVTM, CDR2 ANQGSEA. CDR3 length: 13 amino acids. CDR3 in DNA: TGCAGCGTTCGCACTAGCGGAGCCTACGAGCAGTACTTC. This encodes CSVRTSGAYEQYF.

The rearrangement joins TRBV5-1 to TRBJ1-6, with D possibly TRBD1 on 5 matching bases. The V end was cut by 0 bases, the J end by 9 bases, with 13 bases between. The CDR3 runs 15 residues. CDR1 SGHRS and CDR2 YFSETQ come from the germline V gene. CDR3 protein: CASSLAGTGRSPLHF. CDR3 in DNA: TGCGCCAGCAGCTTGGCCGGAACAGGCCGTTCACCCCTCCACTTT.

The J gene is TRBJ1-1, the V gene TRBV5-1, with 8 bases aligning to TRBD1. V gave up 4 bases and J gave up 1 base; unmatched junction bases: 3. Looked up from germline, CDR1 is SGHRS and CDR2 is YFSETQ. CDR3 size: 14 residues. CDR3 region: CASSPGTGNTEAFF. CDR3 in DNA: TGCGCCAGCAGCCCCGGGACAGGGAACACTGAAGCTTTCTTT.

CDR3 loop: CASSVIGMGTEAFF. The CDR3 DNA reads as TGTGCCAGCAGTGTTATAGGGATGGGAACTGAAGCTTTCTTT. The chain carries TRBV2 and TRBJ1-1; D call uncertain. Germline V CDR1 and CDR2: SNHLY, FYNNEI. Deletions cut 4 bases from V and 5 bases from J, with 14 bases between. The CDR3 has 14 amino acids.

The chain couples TRBV5-1 to TRBJ2-7; 9 bases are a match to TRBD1. This CDR3 region has 15 residues. The J segment lost 1 base and the V segment lost 3 bases, leaving 5 bases of the junction unmatched. Germline values: CDR1 SGHRS, CDR2 YFSETQ. The CDR3 reads CASSSYGTGSYEQYF. The CDR3 DNA follows: TGCGCCAGCAGCTCCTACGGGACAGGGTCCTACGAGCAGTACTTC.

The J gene is TRBJ1-5, the V gene TRBV23-1; D remains ambiguous. TRBV23-1 is known as an ORF, though its function is uncertain. CDR3 length: 10 residues. Trimming removed 4 bases at V and 6 bases at J, with 1 base between. CDR3 sequence: CASSPQPQHF. The CDR3 DNA sequence: TGCGCCAGCAGTCCTCAGCCCCAGCATTTT.

This chain uses TRBV7-8 with TRBJ1-2; no clear D gene. Trimming cost V 3 bases and J 5 bases, with 13 bases left between them. Per the germline V gene, CDR1 is SGHVS and CDR2 is FQNEAQ. This CDR3 has 14 amino acids. CDR3 loop: CASSFEETSYGYTF. The CDR3 bases are TGTGCCAGCAGCTTTGAGGAGACCTCGTATGGCTACACCTTC.